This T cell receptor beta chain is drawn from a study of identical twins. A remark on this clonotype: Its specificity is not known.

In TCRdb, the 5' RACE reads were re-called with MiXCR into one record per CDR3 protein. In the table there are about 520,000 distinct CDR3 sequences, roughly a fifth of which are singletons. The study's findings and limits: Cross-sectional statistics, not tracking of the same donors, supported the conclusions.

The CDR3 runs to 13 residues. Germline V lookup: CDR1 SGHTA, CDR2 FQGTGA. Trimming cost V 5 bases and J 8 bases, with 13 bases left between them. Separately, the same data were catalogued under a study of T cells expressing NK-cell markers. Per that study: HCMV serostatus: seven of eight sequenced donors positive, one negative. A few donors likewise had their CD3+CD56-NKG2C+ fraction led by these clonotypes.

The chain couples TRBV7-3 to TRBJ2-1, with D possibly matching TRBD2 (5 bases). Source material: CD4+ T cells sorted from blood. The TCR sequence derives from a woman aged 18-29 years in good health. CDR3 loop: CASSGSYKDEQFF. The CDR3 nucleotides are TGTGCCAGCAGCGGGAGCTATAAGGATGAGCAGTTCTTC. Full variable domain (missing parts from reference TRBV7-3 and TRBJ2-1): GAGVSQTPSNKVTEKGKYVELRCDPISGHTALYWYRQSLGQGPEFLIYFQGTGAADDSGLPNDRFFAVRPEGSVSTLKIQRTERGDSAVYLCASSGSYKDEQFFGPGTRLTVL.